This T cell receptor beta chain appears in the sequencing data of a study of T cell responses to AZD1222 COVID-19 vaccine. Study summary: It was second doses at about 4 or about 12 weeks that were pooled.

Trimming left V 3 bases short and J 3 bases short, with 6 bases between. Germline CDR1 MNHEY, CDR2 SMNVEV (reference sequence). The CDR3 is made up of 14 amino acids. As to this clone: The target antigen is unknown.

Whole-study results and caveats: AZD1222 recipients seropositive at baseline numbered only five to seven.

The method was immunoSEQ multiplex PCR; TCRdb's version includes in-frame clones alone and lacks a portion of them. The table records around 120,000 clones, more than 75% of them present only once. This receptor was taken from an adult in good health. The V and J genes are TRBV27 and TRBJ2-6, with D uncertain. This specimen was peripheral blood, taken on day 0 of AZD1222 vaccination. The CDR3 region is CASSLSDGANVLTF. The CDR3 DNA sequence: TGTGCCAGCAGTTTGTCCGATGGGGCCAACGTCCTGACTTTC.